The 18 T cell receptor beta chains below all came from one sample that was sequenced in a study of shared T cell receptors in the human thymus (dated by TCRdb to the early 2020s). Library method: the immunoSEQ multiplex PCR assay. In TCRdb, the immuneACCESS table is reduced to in-frame sequences with V and J assigned. These tables do not hold every clone; where another copy was compared, an unresolved V gene accounts for under half, and the others remain unexplained. The sample includes just under 550,000 clones, with more than 75% observed a single time. Of the sample, roughly 0.013% is held by the ten largest clones. This sample was shared with a second study, whose subject was human thymus T cells.

Sequenced: thymocytes. The origin of the receptors is a boy under two years old with a congenital heart defect. Donor details come from another sample of the same person, matched by shared clones.

This sequence joins TRBV4-1 and TRBJ2-7; 7 bases match TRBD1. Looked up from germline, CDR1 is MGHRA and CDR2 is YSYEKL. The CDR3 covers 13 residues. Losses at the gene ends were 4 bases for V and 3 bases for J; bases not matched to a gene: 3. CDR3 residues: CASSRGQDYEQYF. Written as DNA, the CDR3 is TGCGCCAGCAGCCGAGGACAGGACTACGAGCAGTACTTC.

V usage is TRBV11-2 and J usage is TRBJ1-3; no firm D call. The CDR3 is 16 amino acids. The germline V gene has CDR1 SGHAT and CDR2 FQNNGV. The ends were cut back, 5 bases at V and 0 bases at J, with 14 bases in the middle. The CDR3, as DNA: TGTGCCAGCAGCGCGCCTCGTTTGTACTCTGGAAACACCATATATTTT. Protein product: CASSAPRLYSGNTIYF.

The chain uses TRBV5-1 and TRBJ2-5, with unresolved D. Germline V gene data show CDR1 as SGHRS and CDR2 as YFSETQ. This CDR3 has 11 residues. The germline V and J ends were trimmed by 6 bases and 1 base, with 4 bases remaining between them. The CDR3 reads CASTSQETQYF. CDR3 bases: TGCGCCAGCACCTCCCAAGAGACCCAGTACTTC.

This chain links TRBV15 with TRBJ2-2; 10 bases map to TRBD2. J lost 5 bases, V lost 5 bases, and 14 bases had no gene match. The CDR3 loop spans 18 amino acids. From germline, CDR1 is LNHNV and CDR2 YYDKDF (reference sequence). CDR3 coding DNA: TGTGCCACCAGCCCGCGAGGGCTAGCGGGAGTGGGAACCGGGGAGCTGTTTTTT. This encodes CATSPRGLAGVGTGELFF.

The V gene is TRBV15, the J gene TRBJ2-1; D uncertain. This CDR3 contains 12 residues. Looked up from germline, CDR1 is LNHNV and CDR2 is YYDKDF (reference sequence). The ends were cut back, 3 bases at V and 12 bases at J, with 12 bases in the middle. DNA for the CDR3: TGTGCCACCAGCAGCCCTCCCTGTAGGCAGTTCTTC. Its protein product is CATSSPPCRQFF.

CDR3 sequence reads: CASSQIDKVGASYNEQFF. CDR3 DNA sequence: TGTGCCAGCAGCCAAATCGATAAAGTGGGAGCGTCCTACAATGAGCAGTTCTTC. The rearrangement links TRBV4-2 to TRBJ2-1; a possible D gene is TRBD2 (5 bases). CDR1 is LGHNA and CDR2 is YNFKEQ in the germline V gene. This CDR3 is 18 amino acids long. V lost 2 bases to trimming and J lost 1 base, with 18 bases between them.

The chain uses TRBV7-9 and TRBJ1-1; 7 bases line up with TRBD1. Germline CDR1 is SEHNR and CDR2 is FQNEAQ (reference sequence). The CDR3 is made up of 12 amino acids. V gave up 5 bases and J gave up 8 bases; unmatched junction bases: 5. The CDR3 reads CASSPTGAEAFF. The CDR3 DNA follows: TGTGCCAGCAGCCCCACAGGGGCCGAAGCTTTCTTT.

This clone was counted between two and nine times. The chain joins TRBV11-2 to TRBJ2-5; TRBD2 aligns across 13 bases. Per germline, CDR1 SGHAT and CDR2 FQNNGV. The CDR3 extends over 20 amino acids. V lost 0 bases to trimming and J lost 0 bases; unmatched junction nucleotides: 10. The CDR3 spells CASSLEGGGLAGVYQETQYF. In nucleotides, the CDR3 is TGTGCCAGCAGCTTAGAAGGGGGCGGACTAGCGGGAGTGTACCAAGAGACCCAGTACTTC.

The chain recombines TRBV16 with TRBJ2-7; 9 nucleotides line up with TRBD2. The germline gives CDR1 KGHSY, CDR2 FQNENV. The CDR3 has 15 residues. Trimming cost V 4 bases and J 2 bases; bases outside gene matches: 6. CDR3 protein: CASSPGAGGPYEQYF. CDR3 coding DNA: TGTGCCAGCAGCCCCGGGGCGGGAGGGCCCTACGAGCAGTACTTC. Full variable domain (rest looked up from reference TRBV16 and TRBJ2-7): GEEVAQTPKHLVRGEGQKAKLYCAPIKGHSYVFWYQQVLKNEFKFLISFQNENVFDETGMPKERFSAKCLPNSPCSLEIQATKLEDSAVYFCASSPGAGGPYEQYFGPGTRLTVT.

V gene TRBV12-5 combines with J gene TRBJ1-2; D might be TRBD1 (6 bases). The CDR3 loop spans 15 amino acids. Trimming left V 3 bases short and J 5 bases short, with 16 bases between. Per the germline V gene, CDR1 is LGHNT and CDR2 is FRNRAP. This chain's CDR3 is CASGLWARGWYGYTF. CDR3 in DNA: TGTGCTAGTGGTTTATGGGCCAGGGGATGGTATGGCTACACCTTC. Filled out from reference TRBV12-5 and TRBJ1-2, the complete variable domain reads DARVTQTPRHKVTEMGQEVTMRCQPILGHNTVFWYRQTMMQGLELLAYFRNRAPLDDSGMPKDRFSAEMPDATLATLKIQPSEPRDSAVYFCASGLWARGWYGYTFGSGTRLTVV.

This clone has a single count. The chain uses TRBV11-3 and TRBJ1-3; TRBD1 matches at 7 bases. Per the germline V gene, CDR1 is SGHNT and CDR2 is YENEEA. V lost 5 bases to trimming and J lost 0 bases; unmatched junction nucleotides: 10. CDR3 length: 17 residues. The DNA of the CDR3 is TGTGCCAGCAGCGGACCGCTCGGGACAGACTCTGGAAACACCATATATTTT. Its translation is CASSGPLGTDSGNTIYF.

The V and J genes are TRBV7-9 and TRBJ1-1; D not certain. Trimming left V 4 bases short and J 0 bases short, with 12 bases between. Germline CDR1 SEHNR, CDR2 FQNEAQ (reference sequence). The CDR3 runs to 15 residues. DNA for the CDR3: TGTGCCAGCAGCTCAGGACTCCGCATGAACACTGAAGCTTTCTTT. This encodes CASSSGLRMNTEAFF.

This clone was counted a few times. V usage is TRBV9 and J usage is TRBJ2-2; 8 nucleotides align to TRBD2. The germline V gene encodes CDR1 SGDLS and CDR2 YYNGEE. The trim removed 4 bases at V and 8 bases at J, leaving 7 bases unmatched. The CDR3 covers 14 residues. The CDR3 DNA follows: TGTGCCAGCAGCTTCCGGGAGGGAGGGGGGGAGCTGTTTTTT. Amino acid sequence: CASSFREGGGELFF.

The rearrangement uses TRBV7-2 and TRBJ1-1; D ambiguous. The CDR3 is made up of 12 amino acids. Germline V CDR1 and CDR2: SGHTA, FQGNSA. V was cut by 3 bases and J by 2 bases, with 4 bases left in between. In DNA form, the CDR3 reads TGTGCCAGCAGCTTCACAAACACTGAAGCTTTCTTT. It translates to CASSFTNTEAFF.

CDR3 amino acids: CASSLWQYGNTIYF. As DNA, the CDR3 is TGTGCCAGCAGTTTATGGCAGTACGGAAACACCATATATTTT. The chain combines TRBV28 with TRBJ1-3; D not certain. Germline CDR1 reads MDHEN; CDR2 reads SYDVKM. The V gene lost 0 bases and the J gene lost 4 bases, with 7 bases spanning the gap. The CDR3 consists of 14 residues. Together with reference TRBV28 and TRBJ1-3, the CDR3 gives the full variable domain: DVKVTQSSRYLVKRTGEKVFLECVQDMDHENMFWYRQDPGLGLRLIYFSYDVKMKEKGDIPEGYSVSREKKERFSLILESASTNQTSMYLCASSLWQYGNTIYFGEGSWLTVV.

The V and J genes are TRBV19 and TRBJ2-7; maybe TRBD1 (5 bases). V was pared by 5 bases and J by 0 bases, with 8 bases between. The CDR3 has 13 amino acids. CDR1 and CDR2 from the germline V gene are LNHDA and SQIVND (reference sequence). This chain's CDR3 is CASSRQRSYEQYF. CDR3 nucleotide sequence: TGTGCCAGTAGTCGACAGCGCTCCTACGAGCAGTACTTC.

This chain connects TRBV6-6 to TRBJ1-1; 7 nucleotides agree with TRBD1. Germline trimming cut 8 bases from V and 3 bases from J; bases unmatched to any gene: 9. The CDR3 spans 14 residues. In germline, CDR1 is MNHNY, CDR2 SVGAGI (reference sequence). The CDR3 DNA reads as TGTGCCAGCTCCCCGACAGGGCTGGACACTGAAGCTTTCTTT. Protein product: CASSPTGLDTEAFF.

The chain has TRBV7-9 and TRBJ2-7; the match to TRBD2 covers 9 bases. The CDR3 is made up of 16 amino acids. V shed 1 base and J 2 bases; nucleotides not matched to a gene: 6. Looked up from germline, CDR1 is SEHNR and CDR2 is FQNEAQ (reference sequence). CDR3 DNA sequence: TGTGCCAGCAGCTTAGTAAGCGGGAGGATCGCCTACGAGCAGTACTTC. It specifies CASSLVSGRIAYEQYF.